This T cell receptor beta chain originates from a study of follicular helper T cells after annual influenza vaccination. The table came from immunoSEQ multiplex PCR; TCRdb's copy has only in-frame clones and leaves some out. Altogether several thousand clones are present, about 77% being singletons, with the ten largest covering 2.5% to 3.5%. This clone was detected once. This sample's time point: 2014-2015 season, pre-vaccination. Vaccine contraindications, substance abuse, HIV/AIDS, active malignancy and active illness excluded donors. The V end was cut by 3 bases, the J end by 12 bases, with 6 bases between. Germline CDR1 reads LNHDA; CDR2 reads SQIVND (reference sequence). The CDR3 covers 11 residues.

The receptor's source is an adult who received the influenza vaccine. The sequencing used CXCR5+ CD38- circulating T follicular helper cells from blood, collected on the day of influenza vaccination. The subset is: circulating Tfh, non-naive CD4+CXCR5+PD-1+ (ICOS+CD38+ or ICOS-CD38-). The genes are TRBV19 and TRBJ2-6; D is undetermined. This chain's CDR3 is CASSIERVLTF. As DNA, the CDR3 is TGTGCCAGTAGTATTGAGCGCGTCCTGACTTTC.